This entry lists 6 T cell receptor beta chains sequenced from one sample in a study of cytomegalovirus exposure and HLA in healthy donors. PCR employed 60 Vbeta and 13 Jbeta primers. Clones were sequenced by immunoSEQ multiplex PCR, and TCRdb holds only the in-frame ones, with some missing. The table lists roughly 160,000 clones, 80% of them singletons. The sequenced sample was PBMCs. These receptors were taken from a young man in good health and CMV-seropositive.

This rearrangement joins TRBV30 to TRBJ2-5; TRBD2 aligns across 7 bases. CDR1 is GTSNPN, CDR2 SVGIG, per germline (reference sequence). The CDR3 extends over 11 amino acids. V dropped 5 bases and J dropped 11; count of bases not matched to a gene: 8. The CDR3 reads CAWGGGPEQYF. The CDR3 coding sequence is TGTGCCTGGGGCGGGGGTCCTGAGCAGTACTTC.

This rearrangement joins TRBV13 to TRBJ2-1; the match to TRBD2 covers 12 bases. This CDR3 region has 17 residues. The germline CDR1 and CDR2 sequences are PRHDT and FYEKMQ (reference sequence). J was trimmed by 6 bases and V by 5 bases; bases with no gene match: 11. CDR3 DNA sequence: TGTGCCAGCAGCCCCCAGACTAGCGGGAGACGCTTCAATGAGCAGTTCTTC. This gives the protein CASSPQTSGRRFNEQFF.

This rearrangement joins TRBV7-2 to TRBJ1-4; 10 bases are a match to TRBD1. The germline V gene has CDR1 SGHTA and CDR2 FQGNSA. Losses at the gene ends were 1 base for V and 8 bases for J; bases not matched to a gene: 4. The CDR3 has 15 amino acids. The DNA for the CDR3 is TGTGCCAGCAGCTTAGGGGGGACAGGGGACGAAAAACTGTTTTTT. Its protein is CASSLGGTGDEKLFF.

V is TRBV10-2 and J is TRBJ2-3; tentative D call: TRBD2 (6 bases). Per germline, CDR1 WSHSY and CDR2 SAAADI. This CDR3 has 13 amino acids. The V end was cut by 10 bases, the J end by 4 bases, with 15 bases between. The CDR3 is CATARTGADTQYF. The CDR3 DNA sequence: TGCGCCACCGCGAGGACGGGGGCAGATACGCAGTATTTT.

This clone was counted between two and nine times. This chain links TRBV18 with TRBJ1-4; 8 bases line up with TRBD1. CDR1 is KGHSH and CDR2 is LQKENI in the germline V gene. This CDR3 is built from 15 residues. With 3 bases clipped from V and 8 bases from J, the junction kept 8 bases outside the gene matches. CDR3 region: CASSPPGQEGEKLFF. CDR3 coding DNA: TGTGCCAGCTCACCGCCGGGACAGGAGGGGGAAAAACTGTTTTTT.

The chain is built from TRBV6-5 and TRBJ2-5; possibly TRBD1 for D (6 bases). V dropped 9 bases and J dropped 1 base, with 15 bases sitting between them. CDR1 MNHEY and CDR2 SVGAGI come from the germline V gene. The CDR3 has 14 residues. The CDR3 here is CASKAGQLQETQYF. The CDR3 DNA sequence: TGTGCCAGTAAGGCCGGACAGCTCCAAGAGACCCAGTACTTC.